This is a list of T cell receptor beta chains from one sample in a study of cytomegalovirus exposure and HLA in healthy donors. The assay was immunoSEQ multiplex PCR, and TCRdb's table has in-frame clones only and misses some. The data contain about 150,000 clones, 55% to 85% of them singletons. Sequencing was performed on PBMCs. These receptors came from a man aged 35 to 55 in good health and CMV-seronegative. CDR3s include the opening cysteine and the closing phenylalanine or tryptophan. Each record gives: J gene, D gene, V gene, clone size, CDR3 protein, CDR3 DNA. D genes are given only for firm matches. Not all rows give a size; the values are once, few, many and, for expanded clones, a class.

j_call: TRBJ2-7; d_call: TRBD2; v_call: TRBV7-2; clone_size: -; cdr3_aa: CASSLMAGGPSEQYF; cdr3_nt: TGTGCCAGCAGCTTAATGGCGGGAGGGCCTAGCGAGCAGTACTTC
j_call: TRBJ1-6; d_call: -; v_call: TRBV27; clone_size: once; cdr3_aa: CASSFLLSRNSPLHF; cdr3_nt: TGTGCCAGCAGTTTTTTACTCTCCCGTAATTCACCCCTCCACTTT
j_call: TRBJ1-2; d_call: -; v_call: TRBV6-6; clone_size: few; cdr3_aa: CASRPNRGTDYGYTF; cdr3_nt: TGTGCCAGCAGACCAAACCGGGGGACTGACTATGGCTACACCTTC
j_call: TRBJ2-7; d_call: TRBD1; v_call: TRBV5-1; clone_size: -; cdr3_aa: CASSSTGGEQYF; cdr3_nt: TGCGCCAGCAGCTCGACAGGGGGCGAGCAGTACTTC
j_call: TRBJ2-5; d_call: -; v_call: TRBV7-9; clone_size: few; cdr3_aa: CASSSTDTYQETQYF; cdr3_nt: TGTGCCAGCAGCTCCACGGACACTTACCAAGAGACCCAGTACTTC
j_call: TRBJ2-5; d_call: TRBD2; v_call: TRBV7-7; clone_size: -; cdr3_aa: CASSGSGGVKETQYF; cdr3_nt: TGTGCCAGCAGCGGTAGCGGGGGGGTCAAAGAGACCCAGTACTTC
j_call: TRBJ1-5; d_call: TRBD1; v_call: TRBV6-6; clone_size: -; cdr3_aa: CASRGGSGVHQPQHF; cdr3_nt: TGTGCCAGCAGAGGGGGCTCAGGGGTCCATCAGCCCCAGCATTTT
j_call: TRBJ1-5; d_call: -; v_call: TRBV6-1; clone_size: -; cdr3_aa: CASSERTEYSNQPQHF; cdr3_nt: TGTGCCAGCAGCGAAAGGACAGAGTATAGCAATCAGCCCCAGCATTTT
j_call: TRBJ2-7; d_call: -; v_call: TRBV18; clone_size: few; cdr3_aa: CASSPPSGLENEQYF; cdr3_nt: TGTGCCAGCTCACCACCGTCAGGGCTCGAGAACGAGCAGTACTTC
j_call: TRBJ1-1; d_call: -; v_call: TRBV6-5; clone_size: -; cdr3_aa: CASSYSRGYTEAFF; cdr3_nt: TGTGCCAGCAGTTACTCGAGGGGGTATACTGAAGCTTTCTTT
j_call: TRBJ2-1; d_call: TRBD2; v_call: TRBV27; clone_size: -; cdr3_aa: CASRELADYNEQFF; cdr3_nt: TGTGCCAGCAGGGAGCTAGCGGACTACAATGAGCAGTTCTTC
j_call: TRBJ1-1; d_call: -; v_call: TRBV14; clone_size: -; cdr3_aa: CASSQLSEAFF; cdr3_nt: TGTGCCAGCAGCCAATTGAGTGAAGCTTTCTTT
j_call: TRBJ1-2; d_call: -; v_call: TRBV30; clone_size: -; cdr3_aa: CAWSRDTYGYTF; cdr3_nt: TGTGCCTGGAGTCGAGACACCTATGGCTACACCTTC
j_call: TRBJ1-2; d_call: TRBD1; v_call: TRBV6-5; clone_size: -; cdr3_aa: CASSFRQGSAGSYTF; cdr3_nt: TGTGCCAGCAGTTTTCGACAGGGCAGCGCTGGTTCCTACACCTTC
j_call: TRBJ2-1; d_call: TRBD2; v_call: TRBV7-9; clone_size: -; cdr3_aa: CASSLAGTTYSYNEQFF; cdr3_nt: TGTGCCAGCAGCTTAGCCGGGACTACCTATTCCTACAATGAGCAGTTCTTC
j_call: TRBJ2-3; d_call: TRBD2; v_call: TRBV9; clone_size: -; cdr3_aa: CASSAGLAGGDTQYF; cdr3_nt: TGTGCCAGCAGCGCCGGACTAGCGGGCGGGGATACGCAGTATTTT
j_call: TRBJ2-2; d_call: -; v_call: TRBV10-2; clone_size: -; cdr3_aa: CASSPREWTGELFF; cdr3_nt: TGCGCCAGCAGTCCTAGGGAGTGGACCGGGGAGCTGTTTTTT
j_call: TRBJ1-1; d_call: -; v_call: TRBV6-5; clone_size: -; cdr3_aa: CASSYSAGNTEAFF; cdr3_nt: TGTGCCAGCAGTTACTCAGCAGGGAACACTGAAGCTTTCTTT
j_call: TRBJ1-5; d_call: -; v_call: TRBV4-1; clone_size: few; cdr3_aa: CASSQEPKGTQPQNF; cdr3_nt: TGCGCCAGCAGCCAAGAACCAAAAGGGACTCAGCCCCAGAATTTT
j_call: TRBJ1-1; d_call: -; v_call: TRBV7-9; clone_size: few; cdr3_aa: CASSLLTEAFF; cdr3_nt: TGTGCCAGCAGCTTACTCACTGAAGCTTTCTTT
j_call: TRBJ1-1; d_call: TRBD1; v_call: TRBV10-3; clone_size: -; cdr3_aa: CAISPGTGSYTEAFF; cdr3_nt: TGTGCCATCAGTCCCGGGACAGGGAGTTATACTGAAGCTTTCTTT
j_call: TRBJ1-2; d_call: -; v_call: TRBV19; clone_size: few; cdr3_aa: CASKVGSSNYGYTF; cdr3_nt: TGTGCCAGTAAAGTGGGCAGCTCCAATTATGGCTACACCTTC
j_call: TRBJ1-4; d_call: -; v_call: TRBV6-5; clone_size: -; cdr3_aa: CASSNDRDQEKLFF; cdr3_nt: TGTGCCAGCAGTAACGACAGAGACCAGGAAAAACTGTTTTTT
j_call: TRBJ2-5; d_call: -; v_call: TRBV25-1; clone_size: once; cdr3_aa: CASSEGAVVFQETQYF; cdr3_nt: TGTGCCAGCAGTGAAGGGGCTGTAGTCTTTCAAGAGACCCAGTACTTC
j_call: TRBJ1-4; d_call: TRBD1; v_call: TRBV27; clone_size: -; cdr3_aa: CASSPTGFPNEKLFF; cdr3_nt: TGTGCCAGCAGTCCGACAGGGTTTCCTAATGAAAAACTGTTTTTT
j_call: TRBJ2-7; d_call: TRBD2; v_call: TRBV11-2; clone_size: -; cdr3_aa: CASSLGGGSYEQYF; cdr3_nt: TGTGCCAGCAGCTTGGGCGGGGGGTCCTACGAGCAGTACTTC
j_call: TRBJ1-2; d_call: TRBD1; v_call: TRBV4-1; clone_size: -; cdr3_aa: CASSQLVPSDRGADYGYTF; cdr3_nt: TGCGCCAGCAGCCAACTTGTCCCCTCCGACAGGGGCGCGGACTATGGCTACACCTTC
j_call: TRBJ2-1; d_call: -; v_call: TRBV10-1; clone_size: -; cdr3_aa: CASSESGTYNEQFF; cdr3_nt: TGCGCCAGCAGTGAGTCGGGGACATACAATGAGCAGTTCTTC
j_call: TRBJ2-5; d_call: TRBD2; v_call: TRBV5-1; clone_size: -; cdr3_aa: CASSFSGGQETQYF; cdr3_nt: TGCGCCAGCAGCTTTAGCGGGGGCCAAGAGACCCAGTACTTC
j_call: TRBJ2-3; d_call: -; v_call: TRBV11-3; clone_size: -; cdr3_aa: CASSLSTDTQYF; cdr3_nt: TGTGCCAGCAGCTTATCGACAGATACGCAGTATTTT
j_call: TRBJ1-1; d_call: -; v_call: TRBV6-1; clone_size: -; cdr3_aa: CASSTESTEAFF; cdr3_nt: TGTGCCAGCAGCACAGAATCCACTGAAGCTTTCTTT
j_call: TRBJ1-1; d_call: TRBD1; v_call: TRBV5-1; clone_size: few; cdr3_aa: CASSSEGQGAGTEAFF; cdr3_nt: TGCGCCAGCAGCTCCGAAGGACAGGGGGCAGGCACTGAAGCTTTCTTT
j_call: TRBJ2-2; d_call: TRBD1; v_call: TRBV6-1; clone_size: -; cdr3_aa: CASRDRGITGELFF; cdr3_nt: TGTGCCAGCCGGGACAGGGGTATTACCGGGGAGCTGTTTTTT
j_call: TRBJ1-5; d_call: -; v_call: TRBV9; clone_size: -; cdr3_aa: CASSVEGDSNQPQHF; cdr3_nt: TGTGCCAGCAGCGTAGAGGGTGACAGTAATCAGCCCCAGCATTTT
j_call: TRBJ1-5; d_call: TRBD1; v_call: TRBV19; clone_size: -; cdr3_aa: CASSPDRVQPQHF; cdr3_nt: TGTGCCAGTAGTCCTGACAGGGTCCAGCCCCAGCATTTT
j_call: TRBJ1-1; d_call: -; v_call: TRBV2; clone_size: -; cdr3_aa: CASSGQRNTEAFF; cdr3_nt: TGTGCCAGCAGCGGACAGCGCAACACTGAAGCTTTCTTT
j_call: TRBJ2-3; d_call: TRBD1; v_call: TRBV7-2; clone_size: -; cdr3_aa: CASRRGQGTDTQYF; cdr3_nt: TGTGCCAGCAGGAGGGGACAGGGCACAGATACGCAGTATTTT
j_call: TRBJ2-3; d_call: TRBD1; v_call: TRBV10-1; clone_size: -; cdr3_aa: CASSDGTGLSTDTQYF; cdr3_nt: TGCGCCAGCAGTGATGGGACAGGGCTTAGCACAGATACGCAGTATTTT
j_call: TRBJ2-5; d_call: -; v_call: TRBV4-2; clone_size: -; cdr3_aa: CASSLTGETQETQYF; cdr3_nt: TGTGCCAGCAGCCTAACGGGGGAAACACAAGAGACCCAGTACTTC
j_call: TRBJ2-1; d_call: -; v_call: TRBV5-8; clone_size: -; cdr3_aa: CASSLVEREQFF; cdr3_nt: TGTGCCAGCAGCTTGGTTGAGCGGGAGCAGTTCTTC
j_call: TRBJ2-2; d_call: TRBD2; v_call: TRBV15; clone_size: few; cdr3_aa: CATSRDRTSVNTGELFF; cdr3_nt: TGTGCCACCAGCAGAGATCGTACTAGCGTGAACACCGGGGAGCTGTTTTTT
j_call: TRBJ1-1; d_call: TRBD1; v_call: TRBV7-2; clone_size: -; cdr3_aa: CASSNLDRELDTEAFF; cdr3_nt: TGTGCCAGCAGTAACCTAGACAGGGAGTTAGACACTGAAGCTTTCTTT
j_call: TRBJ2-1; d_call: TRBD1; v_call: TRBV6-6; clone_size: -; cdr3_aa: CASSTYPGGYNEQFF; cdr3_nt: TGTGCCAGCAGTACTTATCCAGGGGGATACAATGAGCAGTTCTTC
j_call: TRBJ2-5; d_call: -; v_call: TRBV15; clone_size: once; cdr3_aa: CATSELDLRTQYF; cdr3_nt: TGTGCCACCAGCGAACTGGACTTGAGGACCCAGTACTTC
j_call: TRBJ2-1; d_call: TRBD1; v_call: TRBV29-1; clone_size: -; cdr3_aa: CSVEGERGPPGNEQFF; cdr3_nt: TGCAGCGTTGAAGGGGAGAGGGGGCCCCCAGGCAATGAGCAGTTCTTC
j_call: TRBJ1-3; d_call: -; v_call: TRBV20-1; clone_size: once; cdr3_aa: CSGRLGNTIYF; cdr3_nt: TGCAGTGGGCGACTGGGAAACACCATATATTTT
j_call: TRBJ1-2; d_call: TRBD1; v_call: TRBV20-1; clone_size: few; cdr3_aa: CSAPGGGYTF; cdr3_nt: TGCAGTGCTCCAGGGGGCGGCTACACCTTC
j_call: TRBJ2-7; d_call: -; v_call: TRBV19; clone_size: -; cdr3_aa: CASSMPRSGVGSYEQYF; cdr3_nt: TGTGCCAGTAGTATGCCCCGTAGCGGAGTGGGATCCTACGAGCAGTACTTC
j_call: TRBJ2-1; d_call: -; v_call: TRBV9; clone_size: few; cdr3_aa: CASSERGYGQQFF; cdr3_nt: TGTGCCAGCAGCGAGAGGGGGTACGGTCAGCAGTTCTTC
j_call: TRBJ1-5; d_call: TRBD1; v_call: TRBV2; clone_size: few; cdr3_aa: CASSDRDSTPYYDQPQHF; cdr3_nt: TGTGCCAGCAGTGATAGGGACAGCACTCCATATTACGATCAGCCCCAGCATTTT
j_call: TRBJ1-1; d_call: -; v_call: TRBV19; clone_size: -; cdr3_aa: CASSTRGNTEAFF; cdr3_nt: TGTGCCAGTAGTACCCGGGGGAACACTGAAGCTTTCTTT